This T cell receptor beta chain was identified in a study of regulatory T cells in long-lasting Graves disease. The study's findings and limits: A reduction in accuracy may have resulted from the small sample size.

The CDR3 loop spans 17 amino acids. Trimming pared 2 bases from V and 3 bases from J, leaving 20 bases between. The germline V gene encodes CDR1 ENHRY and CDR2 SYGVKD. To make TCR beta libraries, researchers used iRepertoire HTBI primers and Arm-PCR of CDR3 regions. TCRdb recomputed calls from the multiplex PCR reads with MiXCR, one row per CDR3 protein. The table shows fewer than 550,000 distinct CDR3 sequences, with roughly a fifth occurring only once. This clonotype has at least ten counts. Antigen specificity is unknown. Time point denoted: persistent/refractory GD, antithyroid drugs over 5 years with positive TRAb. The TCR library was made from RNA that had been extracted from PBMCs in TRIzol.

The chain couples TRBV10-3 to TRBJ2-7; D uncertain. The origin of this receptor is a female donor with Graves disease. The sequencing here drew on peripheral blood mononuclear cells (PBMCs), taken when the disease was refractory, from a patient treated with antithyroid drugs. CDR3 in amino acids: CAISEEDTSELGYEQYF. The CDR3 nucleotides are TGTGCCATCAGTGAGGAAGACACCAGCGAATTGGGCTACGAGCAGTACTTC.